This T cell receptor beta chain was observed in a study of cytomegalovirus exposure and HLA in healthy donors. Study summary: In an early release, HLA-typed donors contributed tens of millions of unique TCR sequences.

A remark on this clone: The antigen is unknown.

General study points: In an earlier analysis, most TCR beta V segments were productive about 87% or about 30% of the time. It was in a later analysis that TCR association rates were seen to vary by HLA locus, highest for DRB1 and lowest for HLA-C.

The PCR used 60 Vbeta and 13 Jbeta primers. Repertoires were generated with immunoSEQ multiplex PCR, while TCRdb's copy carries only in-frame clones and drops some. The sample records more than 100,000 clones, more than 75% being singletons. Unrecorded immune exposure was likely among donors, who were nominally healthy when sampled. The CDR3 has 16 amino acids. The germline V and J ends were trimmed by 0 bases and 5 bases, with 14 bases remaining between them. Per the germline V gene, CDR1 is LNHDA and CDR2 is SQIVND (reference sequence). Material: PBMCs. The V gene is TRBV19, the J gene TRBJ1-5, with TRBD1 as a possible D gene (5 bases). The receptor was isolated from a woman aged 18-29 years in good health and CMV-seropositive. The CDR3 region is CASSIDLPRVDQPQHF. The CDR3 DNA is TGTGCCAGTAGTATAGACCTCCCCAGGGTTGATCAGCCCCAGCATTTT.